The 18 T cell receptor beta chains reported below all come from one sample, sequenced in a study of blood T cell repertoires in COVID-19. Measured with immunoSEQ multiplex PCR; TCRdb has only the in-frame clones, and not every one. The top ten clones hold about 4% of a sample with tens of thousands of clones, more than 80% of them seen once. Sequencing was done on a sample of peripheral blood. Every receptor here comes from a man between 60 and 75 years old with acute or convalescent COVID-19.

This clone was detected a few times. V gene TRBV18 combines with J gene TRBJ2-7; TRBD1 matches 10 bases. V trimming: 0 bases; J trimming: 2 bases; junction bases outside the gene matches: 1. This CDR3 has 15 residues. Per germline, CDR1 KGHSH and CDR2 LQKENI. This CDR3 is CASSPPDRGAYEQYF. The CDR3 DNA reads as TGTGCCAGCTCACCACCGGACAGGGGGGCCTACGAGCAGTACTTC.

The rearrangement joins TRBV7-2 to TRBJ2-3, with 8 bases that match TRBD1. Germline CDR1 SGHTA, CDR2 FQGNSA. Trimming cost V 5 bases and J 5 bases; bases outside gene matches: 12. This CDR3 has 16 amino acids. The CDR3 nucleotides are TGTGCCAGCAGCAAAGACAGGGGAGGAAACGGAGATACGCAGTATTTT. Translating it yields CASSKDRGGNGDTQYF.

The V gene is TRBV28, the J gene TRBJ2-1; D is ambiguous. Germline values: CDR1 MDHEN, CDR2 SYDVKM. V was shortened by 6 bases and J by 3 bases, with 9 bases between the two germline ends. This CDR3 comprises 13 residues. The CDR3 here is CASSPLLYNEQFF. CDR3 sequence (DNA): TGTGCCAGCAGCCCCCTCCTCTACAATGAGCAGTTCTTC.

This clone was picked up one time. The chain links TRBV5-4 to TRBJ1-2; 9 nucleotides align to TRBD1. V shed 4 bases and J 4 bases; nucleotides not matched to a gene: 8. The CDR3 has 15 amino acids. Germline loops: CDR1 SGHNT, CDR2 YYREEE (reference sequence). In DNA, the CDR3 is TGTGCCAGCAGCGCCCGGGACAGGGAGCCCTATGGCTACACCTTC. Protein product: CASSARDREPYGYTF.

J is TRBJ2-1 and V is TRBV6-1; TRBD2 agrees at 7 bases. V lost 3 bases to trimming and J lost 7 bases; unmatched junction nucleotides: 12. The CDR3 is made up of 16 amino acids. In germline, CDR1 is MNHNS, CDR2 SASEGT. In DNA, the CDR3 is TGTGCCAGCAGTGATCTCCGGGACTACCCTCGAAATGAGCAGTTCTTC. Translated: CASSDLRDYPRNEQFF.

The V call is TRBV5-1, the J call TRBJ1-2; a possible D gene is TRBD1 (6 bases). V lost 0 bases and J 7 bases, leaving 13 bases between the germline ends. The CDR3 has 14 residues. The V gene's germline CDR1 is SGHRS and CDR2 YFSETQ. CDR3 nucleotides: TGCGCCAGCAGCTTGGTTGGGGGCGAGGGTGGCTACACCTTC. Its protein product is CASSLVGGEGGYTF.

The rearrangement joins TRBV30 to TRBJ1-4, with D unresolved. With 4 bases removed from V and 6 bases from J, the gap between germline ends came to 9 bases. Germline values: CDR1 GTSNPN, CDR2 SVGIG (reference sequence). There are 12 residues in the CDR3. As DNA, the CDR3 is TGTGCCTGGACGCGGGAGGATGAAAAACTGTTTTTT. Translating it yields CAWTREDEKLFF.

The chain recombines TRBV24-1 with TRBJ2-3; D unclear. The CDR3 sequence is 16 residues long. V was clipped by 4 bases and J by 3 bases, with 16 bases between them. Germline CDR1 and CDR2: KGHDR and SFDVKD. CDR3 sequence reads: CATSEPAGFWTDTQYF. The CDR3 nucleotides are TGTGCCACCAGTGAACCCGCCGGGTTTTGGACAGATACGCAGTATTTT.

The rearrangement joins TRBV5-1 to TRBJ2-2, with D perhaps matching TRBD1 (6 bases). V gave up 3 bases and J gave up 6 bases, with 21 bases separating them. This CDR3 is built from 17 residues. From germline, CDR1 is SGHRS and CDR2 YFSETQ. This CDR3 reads CASSSRQDGLAAGELFF. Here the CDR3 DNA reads TGCGCCAGCAGCTCGAGACAGGACGGTTTGGCCGCCGGGGAGCTGTTTTTT.

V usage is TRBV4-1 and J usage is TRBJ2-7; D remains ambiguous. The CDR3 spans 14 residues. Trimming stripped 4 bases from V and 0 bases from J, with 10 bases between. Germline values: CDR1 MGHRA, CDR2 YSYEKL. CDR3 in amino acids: CASSLDSLSYEQYF. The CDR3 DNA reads TGCGCCAGCAGCCTCGACTCCCTCTCCTACGAGCAGTACTTC.

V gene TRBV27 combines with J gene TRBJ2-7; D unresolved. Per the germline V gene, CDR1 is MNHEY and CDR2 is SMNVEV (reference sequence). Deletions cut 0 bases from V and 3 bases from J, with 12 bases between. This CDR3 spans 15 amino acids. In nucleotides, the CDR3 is TGTGCCAGCAGTTTATCCCTAAACAGCTTCTACGAGCAGTACTTC. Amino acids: CASSLSLNSFYEQYF.

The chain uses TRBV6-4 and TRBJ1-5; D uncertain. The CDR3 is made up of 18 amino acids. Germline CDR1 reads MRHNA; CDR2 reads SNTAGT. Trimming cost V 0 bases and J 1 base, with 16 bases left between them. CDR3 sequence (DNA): TGTGCCAGCAGTGACTCTAGCACACCTCGGAGGAGCAATCAGCCCCAGCATTTT. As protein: CASSDSSTPRRSNQPQHF.

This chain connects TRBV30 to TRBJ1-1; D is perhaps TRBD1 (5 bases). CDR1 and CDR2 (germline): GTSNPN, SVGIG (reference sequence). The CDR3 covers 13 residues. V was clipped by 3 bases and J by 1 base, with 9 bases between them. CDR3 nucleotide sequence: TGTGCCTGGAGCAGGGTCGCGAACACTGAAGCTTTCTTT. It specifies CAWSRVANTEAFF.

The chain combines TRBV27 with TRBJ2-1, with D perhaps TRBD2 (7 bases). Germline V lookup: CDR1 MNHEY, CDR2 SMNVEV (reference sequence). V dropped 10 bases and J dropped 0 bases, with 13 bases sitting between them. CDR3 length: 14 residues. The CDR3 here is CATRGANSYNEQFF. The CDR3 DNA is TGTGCCACCCGGGGGGCCAACTCCTACAATGAGCAGTTCTTC.

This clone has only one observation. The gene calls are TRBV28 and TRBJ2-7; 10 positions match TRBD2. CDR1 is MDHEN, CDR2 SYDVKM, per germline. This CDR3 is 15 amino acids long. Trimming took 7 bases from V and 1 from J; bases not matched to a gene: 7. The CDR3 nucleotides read TGTGCCAGCATAGGAGCGGGAGGGGCGTCCTACGAGCAGTACTTC. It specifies CASIGAGGASYEQYF.

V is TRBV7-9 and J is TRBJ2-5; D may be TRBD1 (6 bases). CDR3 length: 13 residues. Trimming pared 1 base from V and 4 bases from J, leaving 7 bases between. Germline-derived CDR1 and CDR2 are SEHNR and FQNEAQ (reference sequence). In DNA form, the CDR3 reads TGTGCCAGCAGCTTAGGAGGGGGAGAGACCCAGTACTTC. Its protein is CASSLGGGETQYF.

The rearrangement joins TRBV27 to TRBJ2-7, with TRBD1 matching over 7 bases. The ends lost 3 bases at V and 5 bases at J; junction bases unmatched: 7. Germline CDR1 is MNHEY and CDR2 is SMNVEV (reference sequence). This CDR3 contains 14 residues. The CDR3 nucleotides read TGTGCCAGCAGTTTCCGACAGGGCCGGAACGAGCAGTACTTC. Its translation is CASSFRQGRNEQYF.

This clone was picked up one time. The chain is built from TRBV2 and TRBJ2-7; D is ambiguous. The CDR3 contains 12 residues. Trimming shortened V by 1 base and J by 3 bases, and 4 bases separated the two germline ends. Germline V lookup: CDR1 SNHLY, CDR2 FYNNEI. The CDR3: CASSEGLYEQYF. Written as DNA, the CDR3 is TGTGCCAGCAGTGAAGGGCTCTACGAGCAGTACTTC. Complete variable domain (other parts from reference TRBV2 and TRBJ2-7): EPEVTQTPSHQVTQMGQEVILRCVPISNHLYFYWYRQILGQKVEFLVSFYNNEISEKSEIFDDQFSVERPDGSNFTLKIRSTKLEDSAMYFCASSEGLYEQYFGPGTRLTVT.